This T cell receptor beta chain was captured in a study of blood T cell repertoires in COVID-19. As originally analysed: It was from reference gene primer amplification that nucleated cell counts were estimated. TCRdb's copy holds only in-frame clones and misses some; the assay was immunoSEQ multiplex PCR. V and J calls and clone size are copied from that table; D and trimming were computed from the DNA. The data hold 52,000 or so clones, with almost 85% observed a single time. The CDR3 length is 16 residues. V lost 4 bases and J 5 bases, leaving 20 bases between the germline ends. Germline loops: CDR1 MNHEY, CDR2 SVGAGI.

This receptor was identified in a human donor in a cohort sampled during active COVID-19. The chain has TRBV6-5 and TRBJ1-1; possibly TRBD1 for D (5 bases). Sequenced sample: peripheral blood. CDR3 DNA: TGTGCCAGCAGTTTGGGAGGGGAGAGATGGGGAACTGAAGCTTTCTTT. Its translation: CASSLGGERWGTEAFF.